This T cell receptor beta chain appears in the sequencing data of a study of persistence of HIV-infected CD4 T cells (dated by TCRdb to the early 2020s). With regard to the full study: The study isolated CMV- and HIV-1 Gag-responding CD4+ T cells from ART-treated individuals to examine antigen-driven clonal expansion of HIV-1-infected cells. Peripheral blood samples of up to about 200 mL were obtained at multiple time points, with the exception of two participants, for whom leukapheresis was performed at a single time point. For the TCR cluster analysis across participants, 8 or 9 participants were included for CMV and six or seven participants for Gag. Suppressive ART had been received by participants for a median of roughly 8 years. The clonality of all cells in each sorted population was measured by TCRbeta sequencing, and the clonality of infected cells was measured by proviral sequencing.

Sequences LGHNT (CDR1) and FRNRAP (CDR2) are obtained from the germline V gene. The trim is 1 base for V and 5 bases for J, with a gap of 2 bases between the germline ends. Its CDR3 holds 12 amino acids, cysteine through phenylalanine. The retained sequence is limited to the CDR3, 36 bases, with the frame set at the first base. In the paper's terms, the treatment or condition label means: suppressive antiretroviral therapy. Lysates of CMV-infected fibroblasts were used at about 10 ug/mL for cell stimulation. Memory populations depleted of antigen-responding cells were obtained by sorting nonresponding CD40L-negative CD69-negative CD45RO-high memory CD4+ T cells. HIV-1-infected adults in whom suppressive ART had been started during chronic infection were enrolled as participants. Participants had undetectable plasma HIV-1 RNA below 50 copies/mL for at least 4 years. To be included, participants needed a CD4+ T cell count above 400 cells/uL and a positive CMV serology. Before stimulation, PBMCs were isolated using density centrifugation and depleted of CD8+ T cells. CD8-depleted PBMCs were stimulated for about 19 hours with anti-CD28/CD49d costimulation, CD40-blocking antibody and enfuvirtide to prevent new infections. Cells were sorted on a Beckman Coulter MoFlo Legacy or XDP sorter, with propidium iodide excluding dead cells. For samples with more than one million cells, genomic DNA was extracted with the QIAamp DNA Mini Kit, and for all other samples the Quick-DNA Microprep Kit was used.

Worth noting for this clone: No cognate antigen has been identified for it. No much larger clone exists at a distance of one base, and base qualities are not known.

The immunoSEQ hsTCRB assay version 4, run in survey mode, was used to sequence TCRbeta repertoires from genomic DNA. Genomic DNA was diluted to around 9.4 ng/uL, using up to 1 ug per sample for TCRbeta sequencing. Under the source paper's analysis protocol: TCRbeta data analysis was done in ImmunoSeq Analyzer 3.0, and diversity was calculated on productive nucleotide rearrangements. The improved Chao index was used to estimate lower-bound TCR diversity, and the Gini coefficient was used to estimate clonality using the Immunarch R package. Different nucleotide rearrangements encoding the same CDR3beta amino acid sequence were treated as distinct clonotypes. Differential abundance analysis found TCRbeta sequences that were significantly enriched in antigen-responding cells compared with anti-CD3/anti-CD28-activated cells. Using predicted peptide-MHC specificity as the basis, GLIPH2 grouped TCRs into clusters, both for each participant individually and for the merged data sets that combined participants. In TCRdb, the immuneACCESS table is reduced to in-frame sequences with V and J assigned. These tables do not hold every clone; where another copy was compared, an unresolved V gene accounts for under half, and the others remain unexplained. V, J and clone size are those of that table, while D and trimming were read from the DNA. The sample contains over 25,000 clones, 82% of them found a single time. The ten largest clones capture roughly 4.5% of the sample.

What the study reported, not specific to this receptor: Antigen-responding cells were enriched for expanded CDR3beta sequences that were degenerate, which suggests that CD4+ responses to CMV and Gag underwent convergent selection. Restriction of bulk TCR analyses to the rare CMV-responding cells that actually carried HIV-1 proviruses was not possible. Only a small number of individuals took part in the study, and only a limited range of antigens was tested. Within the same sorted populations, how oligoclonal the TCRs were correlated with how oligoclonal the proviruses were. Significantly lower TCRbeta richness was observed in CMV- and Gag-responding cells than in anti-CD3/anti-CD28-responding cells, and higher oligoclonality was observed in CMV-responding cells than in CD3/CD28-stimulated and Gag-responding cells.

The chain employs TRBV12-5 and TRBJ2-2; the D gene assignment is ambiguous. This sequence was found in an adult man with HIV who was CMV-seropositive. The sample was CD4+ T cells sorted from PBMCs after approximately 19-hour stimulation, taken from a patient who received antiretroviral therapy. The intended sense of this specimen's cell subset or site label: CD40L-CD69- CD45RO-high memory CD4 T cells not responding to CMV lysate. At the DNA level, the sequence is TGTGCTAGTGGTTTGGGGACCGGGGAGCTGTTTTTT. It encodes CASGLGTGELFF.